The clone carrying this T cell receptor (beta chain) has just one count. The target antigen is unknown. These data originate in a study of vaccination and CD4 T cells after COVID-19. Study in general: Six males and four females, two of them Hispanic, were enrolled as convalescents. Cellular stimulation was performed using overlapping spike peptides derived from SARS-CoV-2, HCoV-NL63, HCoV-OC43 and HCoV-229E.

Oncomine TCR Beta short-read sequencing was applied to DNA from cultured CD4+ T cells. Genomic DNA was isolated from CD4+ T cells that had been cultured. TCRdb independently ran MiXCR on the PCR reads; one entry per CDR3 protein. The sample holds about 25,000 distinct CDR3 sequences, 49% seen once. The CDR3 sequence is 15 residues long. Trimming cost V 7 bases and J 6 bases; bases outside gene matches: 14. Germline CDR1 and CDR2: SGHRS and YFSETQ. This sample's treatment: roughly 10-day PBMC culture with coronavirus spike peptide pools or control peptides (ViraFEST assay). The sequencing sample was made of CD4+ T cells from blood, cultured in vitro. This chain uses TRBV5-1 with TRBJ2-3, with 7 bases aligning to TRBD2. The TCR sequence derives from a human donor who had recovered from COVID-19. The CDR3 loop is CASGERDHRTDTQYF. The CDR3 nucleotides read TGCGCCAGCGGCGAGCGGGACCATAGGACTGATACGCAGTATTTT.